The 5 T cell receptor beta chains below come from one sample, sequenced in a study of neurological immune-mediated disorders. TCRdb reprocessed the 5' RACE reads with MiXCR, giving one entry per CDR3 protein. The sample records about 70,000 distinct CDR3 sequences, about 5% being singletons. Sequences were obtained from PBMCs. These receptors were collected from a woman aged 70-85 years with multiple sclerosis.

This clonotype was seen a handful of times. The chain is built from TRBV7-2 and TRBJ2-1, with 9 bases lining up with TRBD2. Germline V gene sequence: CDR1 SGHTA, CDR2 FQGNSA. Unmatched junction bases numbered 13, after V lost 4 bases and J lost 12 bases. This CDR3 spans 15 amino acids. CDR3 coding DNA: TGTGCCAGCAGCTCCGGACTAGCGTCACCACATGCGCAGTTCTTC. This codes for CASSSGLASPHAQFF.

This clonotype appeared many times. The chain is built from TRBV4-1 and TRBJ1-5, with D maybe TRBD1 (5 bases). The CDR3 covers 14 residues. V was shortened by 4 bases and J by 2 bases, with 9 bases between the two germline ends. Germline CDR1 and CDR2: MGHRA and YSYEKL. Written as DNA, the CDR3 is TGCGCCAGCAGCCGGGGGGACCGCAATCAGCCCCAGCATTTT. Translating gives CASSRGDRNQPQHF.

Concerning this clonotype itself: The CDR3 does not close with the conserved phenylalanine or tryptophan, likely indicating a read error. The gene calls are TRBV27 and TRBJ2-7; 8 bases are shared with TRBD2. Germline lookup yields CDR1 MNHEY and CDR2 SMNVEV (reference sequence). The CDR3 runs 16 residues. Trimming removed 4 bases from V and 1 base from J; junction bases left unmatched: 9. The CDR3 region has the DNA TGTGCCAGCAGTTGGAAACCGGGACTAGTATCCTACGAGCAGTACTAC. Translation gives CASSWKPGLVSYEQYY.

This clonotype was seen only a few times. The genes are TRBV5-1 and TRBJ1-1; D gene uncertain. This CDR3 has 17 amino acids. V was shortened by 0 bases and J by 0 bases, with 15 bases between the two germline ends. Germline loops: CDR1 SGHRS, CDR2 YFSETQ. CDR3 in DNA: TGCGCCAGCAGCTTGGGGATAGACCCCGTACTGAACACTGAAGCTTTCTTT. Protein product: CASSLGIDPVLNTEAFF.

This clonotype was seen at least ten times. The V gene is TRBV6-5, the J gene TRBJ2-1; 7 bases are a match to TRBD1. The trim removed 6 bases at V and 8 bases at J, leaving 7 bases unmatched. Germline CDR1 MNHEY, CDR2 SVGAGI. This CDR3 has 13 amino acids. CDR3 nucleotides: TGTGCCAGCAGATCCTACCAGGGGGATGAGCAGTTCTTC. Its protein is CASRSYQGDEQFF.